This T cell receptor beta chain was sequenced in a study of blood T cell repertoires in COVID-19. Study background: COVID-19 samples from acute and convalescent phases originated in the United States, Italy and Spain. T cells, B-cell-depleted T cells, or PBMCs provided the cDNA or gDNA that served as material.

Germline CDR1 LNHDA, CDR2 SQIVND (reference sequence). With V trimmed by 6 bases and J by 0 bases, 8 bases remained unmatched. The CDR3 loop spans 16 amino acids. As handled by the study authors: Counts of nucleated cells, estimated from reference gene primer amplification, were obtained. TCRdb keeps only in-frame clones here, not all; method: immunoSEQ multiplex PCR. That table supplies the V and J calls and clone size; D and trimming were determined from the DNA. The data contain around 99,000 clones, 84% of them singletons. The receptor comes from a woman between 50 and 59 years old with acute or convalescent COVID-19. This chain links TRBV19 with TRBJ2-1, with TRBD2 identical over 7 bases. The specimen was peripheral blood. This CDR3 reads CASSWGGASSYNEQFF. The CDR3 coding sequence is TGTGCCAGTAGCTGGGGGGGAGCAAGCTCCTACAATGAGCAGTTCTTC.